This entry is about one T cell receptor beta chain. Its target is not known. Germline CDR1 MGHRA, CDR2 YSYEKL. V trimming: 1 base; J trimming: 3 bases; junction bases outside the gene matches: 3. The CDR3 runs to 15 residues. Using a J-beta primer mix together with a sample-barcoded 5' primer, a second PCR was run for about 6 to 12 cycles. The authors tagged each cDNA molecule using a template-switch adaptor with 12 random nucleotides. Each CDR3 protein is one row after TCRdb ran MiXCR on the 5' RACE reads. The table has over a million distinct CDR3 sequences, 59% seen once. This sample was included in a study of blood T cells in healthy people across ages. Findings and caveats of the study: CMV status of donors was not determined, possibly confounding expanded clonotype changes.

With each sample, at least 5.5 micrograms of total RNA were extracted. The sample was blood. J is TRBJ2-5 and V is TRBV4-1; 9 bases match TRBD1. This receptor was obtained from a man aged 18 to 35 in good health. CDR3 amino acids: CASSQGDRVKETQYF. Written as DNA, the CDR3 is TGCGCCAGCAGCCAAGGGGACAGGGTGAAAGAGACCCAGTACTTC.